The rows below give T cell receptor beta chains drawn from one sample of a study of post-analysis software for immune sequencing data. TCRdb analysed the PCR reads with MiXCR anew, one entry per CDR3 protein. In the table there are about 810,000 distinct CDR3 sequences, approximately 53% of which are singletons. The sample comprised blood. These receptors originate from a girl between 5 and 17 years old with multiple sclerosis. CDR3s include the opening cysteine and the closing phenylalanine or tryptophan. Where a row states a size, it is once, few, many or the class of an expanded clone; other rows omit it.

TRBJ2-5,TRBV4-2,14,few,CASSQLHPGETQYF
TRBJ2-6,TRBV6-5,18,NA,CASSYSRAGSSGANVLTF
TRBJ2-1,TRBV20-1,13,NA,CSAGTSGSNEQFF
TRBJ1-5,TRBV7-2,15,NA,CASSRDRALNQPQHF
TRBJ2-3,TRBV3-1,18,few,CASSQVGTGASDTDTQYF
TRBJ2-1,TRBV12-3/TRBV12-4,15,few,CASRPTGLSYNEQFF
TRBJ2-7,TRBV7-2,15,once,CASSLGMTGAYEQYF
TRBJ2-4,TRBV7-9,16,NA,CASSRRTGEGINIQYF
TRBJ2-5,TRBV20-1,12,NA,CSASGCQETQYF
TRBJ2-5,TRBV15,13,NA,CATTRDSPGEQYF
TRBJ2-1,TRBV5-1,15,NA,CASRSTGGVYNEQFF
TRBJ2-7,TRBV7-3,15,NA,CASSLGAANSYEQYF
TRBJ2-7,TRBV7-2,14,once,CASSLVQSSYEQYF
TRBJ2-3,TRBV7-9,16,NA,CASSLLGKLGTDTQYF
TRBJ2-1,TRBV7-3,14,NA,CASSLAGAQGVQFF
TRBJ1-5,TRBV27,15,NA,CASRPDGQGNQPQHF
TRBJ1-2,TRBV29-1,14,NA,CSVASGTGGRGYTF
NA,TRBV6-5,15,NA,CASSASGTGPYEQYF
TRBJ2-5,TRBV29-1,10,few,CSVRAETQYF
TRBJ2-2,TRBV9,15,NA,CASTVGSYNTGELFF
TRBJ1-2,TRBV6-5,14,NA,CASTLRRGGYGYTF
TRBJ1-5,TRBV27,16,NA,CASSLTGTHINQPQHF
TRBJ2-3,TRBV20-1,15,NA,CSATRQGLYTDTQYF
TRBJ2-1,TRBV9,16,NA,CASSVAGRWAYNEQFF